Presented here are 13 T cell receptor beta chains from one specimen sequenced in a study of T cell clonotyping in hematopoietic cell transplantation. The assay was immunoSEQ multiplex PCR, and TCRdb's table has in-frame clones only and misses some. The sample comprises some 6,300 clones, roughly 80% of which are singletons, and approximately 37% rests with the top ten. The sample consisted of peripheral blood mononuclear cells, taken 180 days after allogeneic stem cell transplant. These receptors were taken from a male patient between 65 and 85 years old who had an allogeneic stem cell transplant from an unrelated donor, so T cells may come from the graft donor. Some clones in this sample may be carry-over from other donors' samples.

The chain uses TRBV6-6 and TRBJ1-2, with TRBD1 identical over 7 bases. CDR1 MNHNY and CDR2 SVGAGI come from the germline V gene (reference sequence). The length of the CDR3 is 14 residues. V gave up 5 bases and J gave up 10 bases; unmatched junction bases: 13. In DNA, the CDR3 is TGTGCCAGCAGTGACCCGGGACAGACGCTAGACTACACCTTC. Protein: CASSDPGQTLDYTF.

The chain couples TRBV19 to TRBJ2-7; D unclear. The CDR3 runs to 14 residues. Germline V gives CDR1 LNHDA, CDR2 SQIVND (reference sequence). V was pared by 5 bases and J by 4 bases, with 15 bases between. The CDR3 is CASSSVDALYEQYF. In DNA, the CDR3 is TGTGCCAGTAGTTCAGTCGACGCCTTGTACGAGCAGTACTTC.

By its share, this clone is large. The DNA of the CDR3 is TGTGCCAGCCTTACCCGCAACAGCTCAACAGGTTTGACGGTTGACGAGCAGTACTTC. Residues: CASLTRNSSTGLTVDEQYF. This sequence joins TRBV27 and TRBJ2-7; possible D gene TRBD1, 5 bases. The CDR3 contains 19 residues. Germline assignment: CDR1 MNHEY and CDR2 SMNVEV (reference sequence). The germline V and J ends were trimmed by 8 bases and 5 bases, with 34 bases remaining between them.

The V gene is TRBV7-9, the J gene TRBJ2-2; the D call may be TRBD1 or TRBD2 (6 bases each). CDR1 and CDR2 from the germline V gene are SEHNR and FQNEAQ (reference sequence). The V end was cut by 5 bases, the J end by 4 bases, with 17 bases between. The CDR3 totals 16 residues. The CDR3, as DNA: TGTGCCAGCAGCCCGCCTCCGGGGGCTGGCACCGGGGAGCTGTTTTTT. It encodes CASSPPPGAGTGELFF. The whole variable domain, filled in from reference TRBV7-9 and TRBJ2-2, reads DTGVSQNPRHKITKRGQNVTFRCDPISEHNRLYWYRQTLGQGPEFLTYFQNEAQLEKSRLLSDRFSAERPKGSFSTLEIQRTEQGDSAMYLCASSPPPGAGTGELFFGEGSRLTVL.

This clone is termed medium-sized. The CDR3 protein is CASSNGISVTF. For the CDR3, the DNA is TGTGCCAGCAGCAACGGGATCTCCGTCACCTTC. J is TRBJ1-2 and V is TRBV11-1, with D uncertain. The germline gives CDR1 SGHAT, CDR2 FQDESV (reference sequence). The ends were cut back, 5 bases at V and 13 bases at J, with 14 bases in the middle. The CDR3 consists of 11 residues.

The chain uses TRBV13 and TRBJ1-1, with 8 bases fitting TRBD1. Trimming cost V 5 bases and J 10 bases; bases outside gene matches: 6. This CDR3 contains 12 residues. Per the germline V gene, CDR1 is PRHDT and CDR2 is FYEKMQ (reference sequence). For the CDR3, the DNA is TGTGCCAGCAGCCTCAGACAGGGGAGAGCTTTCTTT. This sequence encodes CASSLRQGRAFF.

The chain is built from TRBV4-2 and TRBJ2-2; D unclear. This CDR3 comprises 15 residues. Germline CDR1 LGHNA, CDR2 YNFKEQ. Trimming took off 4 bases at V and 2 bases at J, with 11 bases between the two ends. The CDR3 DNA follows: TGTGCCAGCAGCCCAATCGTGGGAAACACCGGGGAGCTGTTTTTT. It yields the protein CASSPIVGNTGELFF.

The chain recombines TRBV2 with TRBJ2-5; D not certain. CDR1 SNHLY and CDR2 FYNNEI come from the germline V gene. CDR3 length: 13 residues. V was pared by 3 bases and J by 4 bases, with 9 bases between. DNA of the CDR3: TGTGCCAGCAGTGAGCAGACGGGAGAGACCCAGTACTTC. Amino acid sequence: CASSEQTGETQYF.

By its share, this clone is medium-sized. V usage is TRBV7-2 and J usage is TRBJ2-5; 8 positions agree with TRBD1. The CDR3 runs 14 residues. The germline gives CDR1 SGHTA, CDR2 FQGNSA. The V and J ends lost 5 bases and 5 bases, in that order; junction bases with no gene match: 7. CDR3 nucleotide sequence: TGTGCCAGCAGCCGCGACAGGGGCGGGGAGACCCAGTACTTC. This sequence encodes CASSRDRGGETQYF.

The chain combines TRBV30 with TRBJ2-5, with D possibly matching TRBD1 (6 bases). The CDR3 is 12 amino acids. Germline values: CDR1 GTSNPN, CDR2 SVGIG (reference sequence). V shed 1 base and J shed 5 bases, with 8 bases lying between them. CDR3 protein: CAWSATGETQYF. DNA of the CDR3: TGTGCCTGGAGTGCAACAGGGGAGACCCAGTACTTC.

This chain links TRBV28 with TRBJ2-4; 9 nucleotides line up with TRBD2. Germline V gene sequence: CDR1 MDHEN, CDR2 SYDVKM. The CDR3 has 21 residues. V trimming: 2 bases; J trimming: 0 bases; junction bases outside the gene matches: 17. Written as DNA, the CDR3 is TGTGCCAGCAGTTTACCTCTAGCGGGAATTACTCTGAGATTAGCCAAAAACATTCAGTACTTC. The encoded protein is CASSLPLAGITLRLAKNIQYF.

The J gene is TRBJ1-1, the V gene TRBV6-6, with D unresolved. The length of the CDR3 is 13 residues. The germline gives CDR1 MNHNY, CDR2 SVGAGI (reference sequence). V was trimmed by 5 bases and J by 7 bases, leaving 14 bases between them. DNA for the CDR3: TGTGCCAGCAGTCGCACACAAGGACTTGAAGCTTTCTTT. Its translation: CASSRTQGLEAFF.

This chain links TRBV2 with TRBJ2-1, with 8 bases that match TRBD2. In germline, CDR1 is SNHLY, CDR2 FYNNEI. The CDR3 consists of 14 residues. Trimming removed 8 bases from V and 8 bases from J; junction bases left unmatched: 11. CDR3 sequence (DNA): TGTGCCAGCCGGGGCGCGGGAGGTTTAGATGAGCAGTTCTTC. Residues: CASRGAGGLDEQFF.